The clone carrying this T cell receptor beta chain was seen ten or more times. The data were obtained in a study of T cells in Graves' hyperthyroidism and ophthalmopathy. RNA transcripts were the template for amplifying TCR beta CDR3 regions. HTBI primers were the set used in a first-round RT-PCR of the TCR CDR3. MiXCR, applied by TCRdb to the multiplex PCR reads, yields one record per CDR3 protein. The table lists 250,000 to 300,000 distinct CDR3 sequences, about 18% of them singletons. Criteria for exclusion of patients were uncontrolled infection, other autoimmune disease, pregnancy or lactation. Germline-derived CDR1 and CDR2 are SGHRS and YFSETQ. This CDR3 spans 14 amino acids. The ends lost 3 bases at V and 5 bases at J; junction bases unmatched: 6.

This sequence joins TRBV5-1 and TRBJ2-7; 9 positions agree with TRBD1. The sample comprised blood. The receptor was derived from a woman aged 55-69 years with Graves' ophthalmopathy. This chain's CDR3 is CASSYGTGSDEQYF. Here the CDR3 DNA reads TGCGCCAGCAGCTACGGGACAGGGTCGGACGAGCAGTACTTC. The entire variable domain, with the rest obtained from reference TRBV5-1 and TRBJ2-7, is as follows: KAGVTQTPRYLIKTRGQQVTLSCSPISGHRSVSWYQQTPGQGLQFLFEYFSETQRNKGNFPGRFSGRQFSNSRSEMNVSTLELGDSALYLCASSYGTGSDEQYFGPGTRLTVT.